Sequencing of this T cell receptor beta chain was carried out in a study of T cell clusters in autoimmune cytopenias. CDR3 length: 13 amino acids. CDR1 is SGHKS, CDR2 YYEKEE, per germline (reference sequence). This clonotype is labeled medium-sized based on frequency. The antigen is not known. Some 40,000 genome equivalents of blood DNA were amplified for TRB. TRB rearrangements were amplified by touch-down multiplex PCR with mixed TRB-A/B primers. TCRdb derives one entry per CDR3 protein from the multiplex PCR reads, leaving out DNA. The listing records about 6,000 distinct CDR3 sequences. Study-wide points: TRB repertoire shifts in secondary cytopenia and chronic lymphocytic leukemia mostly reflected lymphoma, not autoimmunity. The T cell clusters were defined only in silico, without experimental functional validation.

Source material: peripheral blood. The V gene is TRBV5-5, the J gene TRBJ2-3. The clonotype comes from a human donor with an autoimmune cytopenia or autoimmune hepatitis (not recorded which). The CDR3 reads CASSLRTTDTQYF.